Reported below is one T cell receptor beta chain. Trimming left V 6 bases short and J 5 bases short, with 10 bases between. CDR3 length: 12 amino acids. The source of the sample is a study of T cells after yellow fever vaccination. TCRdb reanalysed the 5' RACE reads using MiXCR and keeps one entry per CDR3 protein. The sample holds roughly 300,000 distinct CDR3 sequences, approximately 7% seen once. The chain links TRBV12-3 or TRBV12-4 to TRBJ2-5; the D gene could be TRBD1 or TRBD2 (5 bases each). The source is a man aged 18 to 30 who received the YFV17D yellow fever vaccine. Here the sequenced sample was PBMCs, taken about 49 days after the first yellow fever vaccination. The CDR3, as DNA: TGTGCCAGCAGAGAGGGGCGGGAGACCCAGTACTTC. This gives the protein CASREGRETQYF.